This entry is about one TCR beta chain. Its antigen is still unknown. These data are taken from a study of cytomegalovirus exposure and HLA in healthy donors. Study-level findings and limits: Prior analysis indicated that the majority of TCR beta V segments exhibited productivity approximately 87% or approximately 30% of the time. Reports indicate that TCR beta sequences accurately predicted the HLA-A and HLA-B alleles of most subjects.

CDR1 is SGHTA, CDR2 FQGNSA, per germline. Trimming stripped 5 bases from V and 4 bases from J, with 12 bases between. The CDR3 is 13 residues long. Primers: 60 Vbeta forward and 13 Jbeta reverse. Sequenced by immunoSEQ multiplex PCR; TCRdb stores in-frame clones only, minus some. Here the sample spans 150,000 to 180,000 clones, roughly 75% being singletons. This clonotype originated in a man younger than 35 in good health and CMV-seronegative. Specimen: PBMCs. The chain recombines TRBV7-2 with TRBJ2-7; perhaps TRBD2 as D (6 bases). The CDR3 DNA is TGTGCCAGCAGCCTCCCTAGCGTTTACGAGCAGTACTTC. This gives the protein CASSLPSVYEQYF.